This TCR beta chain is from a study of CD8+CD57+ T cells in acquired aplastic anemia. Background on the study: The DNA of sorted CD4+ and CD8+ cells averaged 3.2 ug. The study, taken as a whole, reports: Any difference that existed in CD8+ Simpson's diversity between patients and controls was not significant. Some 31 CD8+ CDR3 sequences were shared between patients and controls.

TCR beta VDJ and CDR3 were profiled, and genomic DNA was the template. Each CDR3 protein gets one entry after TCRdb re-called the reads with MiXCR. The data hold about 190,000 distinct CDR3 sequences, with under 55% observed a single time. CDR3 size: 13 residues. V was clipped by 6 bases and J by 4 bases, with 12 bases between them. Whoever was chosen for sequencing had shown CD8+CD57+ cell expansion by flow cytometry. Patients had received no therapy at the time of blood sampling. This clonotype was recorded at least ten times. Antigen unknown. This TCR came from a human donor with aplastic anemia. The chain combines TRBV12-3 or TRBV12-4 with TRBJ1-1, with D hard to call. The source material was sorted CD4+, CD8+, or CD8+CD57+ T cells (not recorded which) from PBMCs. The CDR3 coding sequence is TGTGCCAGCAGCCCTCCTTTTGGCACTGAAGCTTTCTTT. Residues: CASSPPFGTEAFF.